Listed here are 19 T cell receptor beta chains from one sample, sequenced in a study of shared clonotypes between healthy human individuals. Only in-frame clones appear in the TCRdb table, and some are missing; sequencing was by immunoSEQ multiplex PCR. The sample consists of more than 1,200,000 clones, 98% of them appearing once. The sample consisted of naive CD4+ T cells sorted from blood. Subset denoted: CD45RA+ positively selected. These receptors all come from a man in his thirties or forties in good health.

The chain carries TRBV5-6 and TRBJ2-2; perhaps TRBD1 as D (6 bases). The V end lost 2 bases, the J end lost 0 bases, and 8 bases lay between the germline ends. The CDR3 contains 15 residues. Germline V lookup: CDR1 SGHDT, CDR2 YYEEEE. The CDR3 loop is CASSFGQPNTGELFF. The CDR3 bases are TGTGCCAGCAGCTTTGGACAGCCGAACACCGGGGAGCTGTTTTTT.

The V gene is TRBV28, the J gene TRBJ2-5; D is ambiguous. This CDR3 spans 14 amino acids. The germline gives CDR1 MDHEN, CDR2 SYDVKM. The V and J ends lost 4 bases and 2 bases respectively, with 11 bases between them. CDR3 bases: TGTGCCAGCAGTTCCAGTGGTAGACAAGAGACCCAGTACTTC. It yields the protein CASSSSGRQETQYF.

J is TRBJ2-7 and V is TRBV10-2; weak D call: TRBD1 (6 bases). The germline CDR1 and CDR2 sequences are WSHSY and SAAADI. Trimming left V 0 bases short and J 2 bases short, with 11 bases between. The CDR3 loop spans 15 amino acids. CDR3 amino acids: CASSESGQGTYEQYF. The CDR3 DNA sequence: TGCGCCAGCAGTGAGTCAGGGCAGGGGACCTACGAGCAGTACTTC.

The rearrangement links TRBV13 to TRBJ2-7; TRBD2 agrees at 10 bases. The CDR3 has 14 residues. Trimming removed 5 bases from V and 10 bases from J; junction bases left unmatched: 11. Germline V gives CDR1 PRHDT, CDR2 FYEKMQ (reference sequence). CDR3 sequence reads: CASSPKGLAVLQYF. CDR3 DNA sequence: TGTGCCAGCAGCCCGAAAGGACTAGCGGTTCTACAGTACTTC. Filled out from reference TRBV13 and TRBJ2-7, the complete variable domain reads AAGVIQSPRHLIKEKRETATLKCYPIPRHDTVYWYQQGPGQDPQFLISFYEKMQSDKGSIPDRFSAQQFSDYHSELNMSSLELGDSALYFCASSPKGLAVLQYFGPGTRLTVT.

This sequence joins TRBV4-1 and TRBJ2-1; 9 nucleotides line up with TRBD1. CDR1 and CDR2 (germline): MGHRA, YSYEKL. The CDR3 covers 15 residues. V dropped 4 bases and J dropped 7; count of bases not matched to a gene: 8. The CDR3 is CASSPLGQGINEQFF. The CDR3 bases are TGCGCCAGCAGCCCTCTCGGACAGGGGATAAATGAGCAGTTCTTC.

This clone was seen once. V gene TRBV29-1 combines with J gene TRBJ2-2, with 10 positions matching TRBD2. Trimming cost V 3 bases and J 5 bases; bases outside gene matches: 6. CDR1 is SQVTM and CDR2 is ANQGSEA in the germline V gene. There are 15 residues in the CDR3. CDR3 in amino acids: CSVEVLAGVTGELFF. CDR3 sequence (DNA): TGCAGCGTTGAGGTCCTAGCGGGAGTAACCGGGGAGCTGTTTTTT.

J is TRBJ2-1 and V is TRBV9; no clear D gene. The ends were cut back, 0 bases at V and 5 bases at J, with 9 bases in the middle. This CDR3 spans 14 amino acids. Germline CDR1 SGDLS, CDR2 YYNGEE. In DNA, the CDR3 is TGTGCCAGCAGCGTAGGAGTAAGCCACAATGAGCAGTTCTTC. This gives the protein CASSVGVSHNEQFF. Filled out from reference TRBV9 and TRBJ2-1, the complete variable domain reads DSGVTQTPKHLITATGQRVTLRCSPRSGDLSVYWYQQSLDQGLQFLIQYYNGEERAKGNILERFSAQQFPDLHSELNLSSLELGDSALYFCASSVGVSHNEQFFGPGTRLTVL.

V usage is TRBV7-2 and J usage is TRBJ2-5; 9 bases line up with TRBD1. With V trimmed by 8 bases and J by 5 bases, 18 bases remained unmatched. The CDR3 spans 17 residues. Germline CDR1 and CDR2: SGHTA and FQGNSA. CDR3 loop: CASSGPYRDRERETQYF. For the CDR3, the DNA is TGTGCCAGCTCGGGGCCTTACCGGGACAGGGAGAGGGAGACCCAGTACTTC.

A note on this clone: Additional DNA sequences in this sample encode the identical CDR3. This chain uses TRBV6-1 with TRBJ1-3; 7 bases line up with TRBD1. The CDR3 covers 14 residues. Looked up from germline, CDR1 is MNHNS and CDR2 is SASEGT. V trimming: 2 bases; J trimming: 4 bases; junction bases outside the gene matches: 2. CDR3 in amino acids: CASSEKGAGNTIYF. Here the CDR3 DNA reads TGTGCCAGCAGTGAAAAGGGGGCAGGAAACACCATATATTTT.

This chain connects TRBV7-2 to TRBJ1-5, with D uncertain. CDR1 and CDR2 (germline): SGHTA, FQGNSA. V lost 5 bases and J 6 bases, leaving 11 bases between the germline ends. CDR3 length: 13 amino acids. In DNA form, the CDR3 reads TGTGCCAGCAGCCCTGGATCAGCTCAGCCCCAGCATTTT. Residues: CASSPGSAQPQHF.

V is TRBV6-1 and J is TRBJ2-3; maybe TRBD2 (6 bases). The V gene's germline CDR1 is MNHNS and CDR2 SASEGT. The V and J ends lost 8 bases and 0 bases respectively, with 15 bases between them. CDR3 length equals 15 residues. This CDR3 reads CASSYPSASTDTQYF. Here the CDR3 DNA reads TGTGCCAGCTCTTATCCTAGCGCTAGCACAGATACGCAGTATTTT.

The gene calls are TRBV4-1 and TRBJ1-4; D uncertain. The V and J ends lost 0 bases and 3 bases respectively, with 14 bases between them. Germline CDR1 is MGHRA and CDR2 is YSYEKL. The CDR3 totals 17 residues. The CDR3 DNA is TGCGCCAGCAGCCAAGAGGATCTACACGGAGCTAATGAAAAACTGTTTTTT. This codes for CASSQEDLHGANEKLFF.

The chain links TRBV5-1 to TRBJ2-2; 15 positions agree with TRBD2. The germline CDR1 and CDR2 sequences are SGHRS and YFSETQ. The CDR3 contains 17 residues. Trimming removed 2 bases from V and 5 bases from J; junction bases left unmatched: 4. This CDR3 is CASSFGTSGRRTGELFF. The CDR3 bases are TGCGCCAGCAGCTTCGGGACTAGCGGGAGGCGGACCGGGGAGCTGTTTTTT.

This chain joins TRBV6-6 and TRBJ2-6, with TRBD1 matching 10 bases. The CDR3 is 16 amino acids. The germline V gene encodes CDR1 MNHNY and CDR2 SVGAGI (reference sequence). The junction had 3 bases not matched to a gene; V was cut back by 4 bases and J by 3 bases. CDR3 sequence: CASSSGQGFGANVLTF. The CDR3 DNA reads TGTGCCAGCAGTTCGGGACAGGGGTTTGGGGCCAACGTCCTGACTTTC.

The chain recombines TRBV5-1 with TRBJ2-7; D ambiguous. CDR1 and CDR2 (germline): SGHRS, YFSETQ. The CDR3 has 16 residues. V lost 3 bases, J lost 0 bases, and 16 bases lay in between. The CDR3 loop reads CASSSFYRSSSYEQYF. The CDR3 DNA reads TGCGCCAGCAGCTCGTTTTACCGGTCTAGCTCCTACGAGCAGTACTTC.

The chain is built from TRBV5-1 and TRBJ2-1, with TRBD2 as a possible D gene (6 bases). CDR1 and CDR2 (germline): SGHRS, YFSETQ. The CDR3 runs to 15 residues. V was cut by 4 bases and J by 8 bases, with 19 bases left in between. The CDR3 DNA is TGCGCCAGCAGCCCCCGGGACTCTGTCGTCGATGAGCAGTTCTTC. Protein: CASSPRDSVVDEQFF.

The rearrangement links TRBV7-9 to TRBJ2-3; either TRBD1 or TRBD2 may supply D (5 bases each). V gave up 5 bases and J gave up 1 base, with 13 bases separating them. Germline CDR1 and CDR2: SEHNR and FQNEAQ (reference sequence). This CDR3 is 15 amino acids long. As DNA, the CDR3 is TGTGCCAGCAGCATGGGGGATGGGCGCACAGATACGCAGTATTTT. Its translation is CASSMGDGRTDTQYF. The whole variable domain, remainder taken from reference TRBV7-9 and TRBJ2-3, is DTGVSQNPRHKITKRGQNVTFRCDPISEHNRLYWYRQTLGQGPEFLTYFQNEAQLEKSRLLSDRFSAERPKGSFSTLEIQRTEQGDSAMYLCASSMGDGRTDTQYFGPGTRLTVL.

In nucleotides, the CDR3 is TGCGCCAGCAGCTTGGAGGGACAGTTCAATCAGCCCCAGCATTTT. Its protein product is CASSLEGQFNQPQHF. The chain employs TRBV5-1 and TRBJ1-5, with 7 bases matching TRBD1. The ends lost 0 bases at V and 3 bases at J; junction bases unmatched: 3. The germline gives CDR1 SGHRS, CDR2 YFSETQ. There are 15 residues in the CDR3.

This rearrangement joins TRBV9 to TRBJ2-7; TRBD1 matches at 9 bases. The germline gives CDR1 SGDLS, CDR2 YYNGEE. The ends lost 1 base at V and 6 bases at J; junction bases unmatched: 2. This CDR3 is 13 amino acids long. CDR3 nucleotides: TGTGCCAGCAGCGTAACGACAGGGGGCGAGCAGTACTTC. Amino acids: CASSVTTGGEQYF.